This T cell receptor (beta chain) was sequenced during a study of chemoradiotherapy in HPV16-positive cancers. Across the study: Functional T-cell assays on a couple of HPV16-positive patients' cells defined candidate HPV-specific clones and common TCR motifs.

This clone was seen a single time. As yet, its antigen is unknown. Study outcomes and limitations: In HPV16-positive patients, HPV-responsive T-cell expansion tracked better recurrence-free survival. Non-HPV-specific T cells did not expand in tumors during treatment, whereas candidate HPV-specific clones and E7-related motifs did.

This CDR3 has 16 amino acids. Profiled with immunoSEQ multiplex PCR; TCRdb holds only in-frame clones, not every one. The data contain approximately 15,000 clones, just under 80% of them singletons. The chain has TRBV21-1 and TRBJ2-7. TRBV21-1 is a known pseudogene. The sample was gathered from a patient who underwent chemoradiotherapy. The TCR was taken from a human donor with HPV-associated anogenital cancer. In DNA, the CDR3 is TGTGCCAGCAGCGCCCGTTTACACCATTCGGTTTACGAGCAGTACTTC. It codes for CASSARLHHSVYEQYF.